The 2 T cell receptor beta chains below come from one sample, sequenced in a study of patients and donors after allogeneic stem cell transplantation. One entry per CDR3 protein results from TCRdb running MiXCR on the RT-PCR reads. The sample yields about 400,000 distinct CDR3 sequences, 15% to 20% seen once. Sequenced sample: blood, either unsorted or a sorted T cell fraction (not recorded which). These receptors all come from a human donor who was either an allogeneic HSCT recipient or a stem cell or donor lymphocyte infusion donor (not recorded which). It is not recorded whose cells these are; they may come from a transplant donor.

The chain has TRBV6-5 and TRBJ2-1; 14 nucleotides align to TRBD2. Germline lookup yields CDR1 MNHEY and CDR2 SVGAGI. The ends lost 4 bases at V and 9 bases at J; junction bases unmatched: 11. The CDR3 is made up of 17 amino acids. CDR3 region: CASSSTRTSGRLGEQFF. The DNA of the CDR3 is TGTGCCAGCAGTTCGACAAGGACTAGCGGGAGGTTGGGTGAGCAGTTCTTC.

The V gene is TRBV9, the J gene TRBJ2-5; 13 bases match TRBD2. J lost 1 base, V lost 3 bases, and 3 bases had no gene match. Germline CDR1 and CDR2: SGDLS and YYNGEE. This CDR3 is built from 16 residues. CDR3 region: CASSAGTSGIQETQYF. CDR3 DNA sequence: TGTGCCAGCAGCGCGGGGACTAGCGGGATCCAAGAGACCCAGTACTTC.